One and the same sample provided the 21 T cell receptor beta chains below, sequenced in a study of beta chain features in type 1 diabetes (dated by TCRdb to the late 2010s). Library preparation used the immunoSEQ multiplex PCR assay. The entire amount of isolated RNA was reverse transcribed using the High Capacity cDNA Reverse Transcription Kit, so the sequenced TCRB transcripts were expressed ones. TCRdb limited this immuneACCESS table to in-frame rearrangements with V and J called. A share of clones is missing; checked studies link under half to unresolved V genes, and the rest is unexplained. Here the sample has some 900,000 clones; 15% to 20% occur a single time. The ten largest account for around 0.02% of the sample. The sample was naive CD4+ T cells from blood. What the cell subset or site label conveys for this sample: true naive CD4+ T cells. The origin of the receptors is a woman in her late teens or twenties in good health.

This chain uses TRBV2 with TRBJ2-5; D is unclear. Germline V gives CDR1 SNHLY, CDR2 FYNNEI. Trimming stripped 11 bases from V and 1 base from J, with 11 bases between. There are 12 residues in the CDR3. CDR3 in amino acids: CAGRDRQETQYF. DNA for the CDR3: TGTGCCGGCCGAGACCGCCAAGAGACCCAGTACTTC.

The V gene is TRBV2, the J gene TRBJ2-1, with D tentatively TRBD2 (6 bases). Trimming left V 7 bases short and J 4 bases short, with 23 bases between. Germline values: CDR1 SNHLY, CDR2 FYNNEI. The CDR3 contains 17 residues. CDR3 sequence: CASMRRTGTAYYNEQFF. DNA of the CDR3: TGTGCCAGCATGAGGAGAACCGGGACTGCCTATTACAATGAGCAGTTCTTC. Complete variable domain (other parts from reference TRBV2 and TRBJ2-1): EPEVTQTPSHQVTQMGQEVILRCVPISNHLYFYWYRQILGQKVEFLVSFYNNEISEKSEIFDDQFSVERPDGSNFTLKIRSTKLEDSAMYFCASMRRTGTAYYNEQFFGPGTRLTVL.

This clone came up a few times. The V gene is TRBV4-2, the J gene TRBJ2-3; D perhaps matches TRBD1 (6 bases). The V gene's germline CDR1 is LGHNA and CDR2 YNFKEQ. This CDR3 spans 17 amino acids. Trimming stripped 6 bases from V and 6 bases from J, with 25 bases between. CDR3 coding DNA: TGTGCCAGCAGGCCTGATAGTGGGGGCCGTTTCCACGATACGCAGTATTTT. Protein sequence: CASRPDSGGRFHDTQYF.

The chain recombines TRBV6-6 with TRBJ2-1; D not resolved. The CDR3 is 14 residues long. Germline CDR1 is MNHNY and CDR2 is SVGAGI (reference sequence). Trimming shortened V by 0 bases and J by 8 bases, and 11 bases separated the two germline ends. For the CDR3, the DNA is TGTGCCAGCAGTTACTCGAGGATGGCCCATGAGCAGTTCTTC. Translation: CASSYSRMAHEQFF.

This clone was counted a few times. This rearrangement joins TRBV7-9 to TRBJ2-7; no clear D. In germline, CDR1 is SEHNR, CDR2 FQNEAQ (reference sequence). V lost 5 bases, J lost 3 bases, and 11 bases lay in between. This CDR3 is built from 13 residues. The CDR3 sequence is CASSPGPHYEQYF. The CDR3 DNA reads TGTGCCAGCAGCCCCGGACCCCACTACGAGCAGTACTTC.

This clone has more than one count but fewer than ten. CDR3 protein: CATSREGTGYEQYF. DNA for the CDR3: TGTGCCACCAGCAGGGAGGGGACGGGCTACGAGCAGTACTTC. The chain couples TRBV15 to TRBJ2-7; weak D call: TRBD2 (6 bases). V was cut by 3 bases and J by 3 bases, with 12 bases left in between. The CDR3 spans 14 residues. The germline gives CDR1 LNHNV, CDR2 YYDKDF (reference sequence).

The V gene is TRBV4-1, the J gene TRBJ1-2; D is unresolved. CDR1 is MGHRA, CDR2 YSYEKL, per germline. CDR3 length equals 14 residues. V lost 0 bases, J lost 8 bases, and 13 bases lay in between. The CDR3 DNA reads TGCGCCAGCAGCCAAGAGAAATATCCTCTGGGCTACACCTTC. Translated: CASSQEKYPLGYTF.

The chain has TRBV6-5 and TRBJ2-1; D is possibly TRBD1 (6 bases). V was trimmed by 5 bases and J by 8 bases, leaving 16 bases between them. This CDR3 comprises 14 residues. From germline, CDR1 is MNHEY and CDR2 SVGAGI. The CDR3 loop reads CASSPADRLHEQFF. Written as DNA, the CDR3 is TGTGCCAGCAGTCCCGCCGACAGGCTACATGAGCAGTTCTTC.

The gene calls are TRBV7-2 and TRBJ2-5, with a tentative D call TRBD2 (6 bases). Germline V CDR1 and CDR2: SGHTA, FQGNSA. The CDR3 sequence is 13 residues long. The V end was cut by 5 bases, the J end by 2 bases, with 9 bases between. DNA for the CDR3: TGTGCCAGCAGCAAGGGACTGCAAGAGACCCAGTACTTC. Amino acids: CASSKGLQETQYF.

J is TRBJ2-2 and V is TRBV21-1; the table names TRBD1, a call not compared with the DNA. TRBV21-1 is reported as a pseudogene. This CDR3 is built from 15 residues. CDR3 region: CASSKRGGATGELFF. CDR3 bases: TGTGCCAGCAGCAAAAGAGGGGGCGCGACCGGGGAGCTGTTTTTT.

The rearrangement links TRBV19 to TRBJ1-5; 8 nucleotides line up with TRBD1. CDR3 length equals 14 residues. Germline CDR1 is LNHDA and CDR2 is SQIVND (reference sequence). The junction had 4 bases not matched to a gene; V was cut back by 5 bases and J by 4 bases. In DNA, the CDR3 is TGTGCCAGTAGTCCCCGGACAGGGAATCAGCCCCAGCATTTT. It specifies CASSPRTGNQPQHF.

The table lists this clone with a few counts. The chain employs TRBV2 and TRBJ2-5; D not resolved. Per the germline V gene, CDR1 is SNHLY and CDR2 is FYNNEI. V lost 4 bases, J lost 4 bases, and 16 bases lay in between. The CDR3 contains 15 residues. The CDR3 protein is CASSGVTDRGETQYF. CDR3 nucleotides: TGTGCCAGCAGTGGAGTTACGGACCGAGGAGAGACCCAGTACTTC.

The rearrangement uses TRBV2 and TRBJ2-7; no definite D call. The V gene's germline CDR1 is SNHLY and CDR2 FYNNEI. The CDR3 has 14 residues. With 5 bases removed from V and 6 bases from J, the gap between germline ends came to 17 bases. DNA of the CDR3: TGTGCCAGCAGTCAAGGCACGGCCTGGGGCGAGCAGTACTTC. Residues: CASSQGTAWGEQYF.

This clone was picked up a small number of times. The rearrangement uses TRBV28 and TRBJ2-7; TRBD2 agrees at 14 bases. Unmatched junction bases numbered 8, after V lost 4 bases and J lost 6 bases. The CDR3 has 16 amino acids. Germline V gene lookup returns CDR1 MDHEN and CDR2 SYDVKM. The CDR3 bases are TGTGCCAGCAGTTCGACCGGGACTAGCGGGAGTCGCGAGCAGTACTTC. Its translation is CASSSTGTSGSREQYF.

This clone was detected a few times. Other DNA sequences within the sample encode an identical CDR3. The V gene is TRBV5-4, the J gene TRBJ2-3; a weak D match, TRBD2 (5 bases). The V gene's germline CDR1 is SGHNT and CDR2 YYREEE (reference sequence). Trimming stripped 2 bases from V and 1 base from J, with 11 bases between. The CDR3 is made up of 15 amino acids. The CDR3: CASSLSSGRTDTQYF. CDR3 sequence (DNA): TGTGCCAGCAGCTTATCGAGCGGACGCACAGATACGCAGTATTTT.

CDR3 bases: TGTGCCAGCAGCTCCCGTTGGACGGGCGGCTATGGCTACACCTTC. It encodes CASSSRWTGGYGYTF. The rearrangement links TRBV7-9 to TRBJ1-2, with D unresolved. Germline V gene lookup returns CDR1 SEHNR and CDR2 FQNEAQ (reference sequence). Deletions cut 4 bases from V and 4 bases from J, with 16 bases between. The length of the CDR3 is 15 residues.

This clone has a handful of counts. The chain is built from TRBV27 and TRBJ1-1; possibly TRBD1 for D (5 bases). The germline gives CDR1 MNHEY, CDR2 SMNVEV (reference sequence). The CDR3 covers 17 residues. V was pared by 6 bases and J by 3 bases, with 23 bases between. CDR3 residues: CASRSPVRERRDTEAFF. In DNA, the CDR3 is TGTGCCAGCAGATCTCCGGTCAGGGAGAGGAGGGACACTGAAGCTTTCTTT.

The chain's CDR3 is CASSRDPGTSGSYEQFF. The DNA of the CDR3 is TGCGCCAGCAGCCGGGATCCCGGGACTAGCGGGAGTTATGAGCAGTTCTTC. The chain carries TRBV5-1 and TRBJ2-1; 14 nucleotides line up with TRBD2. Looked up from germline, CDR1 is SGHRS and CDR2 is YFSETQ. The CDR3 spans 17 residues. V was clipped by 4 bases and J by 8 bases; unmatched bases: 11.

This clone came up a few times. CDR3 region: CASSKARTGQGEIRQPQHF. The CDR3, as DNA: TGTGCCAGCAGCAAAGCGAGAACGGGACAGGGAGAAATCAGGCAGCCCCAGCATTTT. The rearrangement joins TRBV21-1 to TRBJ1-5; the table calls TRBD1, which could not be checked here. TRBV21-1 is classified as a pseudogene. This CDR3 has 19 residues.

This clone was observed a few times. Distinct nucleotide sequences in the sample also encode this CDR3. The chain combines TRBV6-5 with TRBJ2-7; the D call may be TRBD1 or TRBD2 (5 bases each). V lost 0 bases, J lost 6 bases, and 9 bases lay in between. Germline assignment: CDR1 MNHEY and CDR2 SVGAGI. This CDR3 spans 13 amino acids. The CDR3 nucleotides read TGTGCCAGCAGTTACTCGATTGGGGGCGAGCAGTACTTC. It translates to CASSYSIGGEQYF.

The chain links TRBV7-2 to TRBJ1-2; TRBD1 might be the D (6 bases). The V end was cut by 2 bases, the J end by 2 bases, with 12 bases between. The CDR3 covers 15 residues. CDR1 and CDR2 from the germline V gene are SGHTA and FQGNSA. CDR3 DNA sequence: TGTGCCAGCAGCTTATTAGACAGGCCAAACTATGGCTACACCTTC. This codes for CASSLLDRPNYGYTF.